These 14 T cell receptor beta chains came from one sample sequenced in a study of monozygotic twins with inflammatory bowel disease. TCRdb processed the 5' RACE reads again and assigns one entry to each CDR3 protein, with no DNA. The sample is made up of about 420,000 distinct CDR3 sequences, and the top ten hold approximately 2.3% of it. The sequenced sample consisted of blood. Receptors were obtained from a human donor with ulcerative colitis or Crohn's disease, or a healthy co-twin of an affected twin (not recorded which).

The chain joins TRBV7-2 to TRBJ2-1; TCRdb reports TRBD2, a call that lacks DNA to check it against. This CDR3 has 17 residues. Germline lookup yields CDR1 SGHTA and CDR2 FQGNSA. This chain's CDR3 is CASSFSGTSGSGNEQFF.

The V call is TRBV5-1, the J call TRBJ2-7; TCRdb names TRBD2, which stays unverified in the absence of DNA. The CDR3 has 16 amino acids. Germline CDR1 reads SGHRS; CDR2 reads YFSETQ. CDR3 in amino acids: CASSLVSPGQAYEQYF.

The genes are TRBV9 and TRBJ2-3. This CDR3 region has 13 residues. The germline V gene encodes CDR1 SGDLS and CDR2 YYNGEE. Here the CDR3 reads CASSPHASDTQYF.

The chain couples TRBV7-2 to TRBJ1-4; TCRdb picks TRBD1, but there is no DNA to check that call. Per the germline V gene, CDR1 is SGHTA and CDR2 is FQGNSA. The CDR3 has 16 amino acids. The CDR3 sequence: CASSLVPGPANEKLFF.

J is TRBJ1-1 and V is TRBV7-6; TCRdb's D call, TRBD1, is unchecked because there is no DNA. Germline assignment: CDR1 SGHVS and CDR2 FNYEAQ. The CDR3 runs to 15 residues. This CDR3 is CASSLAGTGKTEAFF.

The V and J genes are TRBV12-3 or TRBV12-4 and TRBJ2-2; the D call from TCRdb, TRBD1, cannot be confirmed without DNA. The CDR3 length is 14 residues. This CDR3 is CASRAGQNTGELFF.

The CDR3 loop reads CASSYHVYGYTF. The V and J genes are TRBV12-3 or TRBV12-4 and TRBJ1-2. The length of the CDR3 is 12 residues.

CDR3 protein: CASSQDDRLAGGWTDTQYF. The J gene is TRBJ2-3, the V gene TRBV4-3; the TCRdb D gene call, TRBD2, has no DNA to confirm it. Germline V gives CDR1 LGHNA, CDR2 YSLEER. This CDR3 contains 19 residues.

The V gene is TRBV7-9, the J gene TRBJ2-7; TCRdb lists TRBD1, though no DNA is available to test this call. Germline-derived CDR1 and CDR2 are SEHNR and FQNEAQ (reference sequence). The CDR3 contains 16 residues. The CDR3 spells CASSLEGRQGFYEQYF.

The chain employs TRBV5-1 and TRBJ1-3. The CDR3 contains 14 residues. Looked up from germline, CDR1 is SGHRS and CDR2 is YFSETQ. The CDR3 loop is CASSLADGGNTIYF.

The chain has TRBV7-2 and TRBJ1-6; TCRdb names TRBD1, which stays unverified in the absence of DNA. Germline CDR1 SGHTA, CDR2 FQGNSA. The CDR3 loop spans 16 amino acids. CDR3 protein: CASSPVVDSYNSPLHF.

The rearrangement uses TRBV20-1 and TRBJ2-1; the TRBD2 assignment by TCRdb is unverifiable without DNA. The CDR3 consists of 14 residues. Germline V gene data show CDR1 as DFQATT and CDR2 as SNEGSKA (reference sequence). CDR3 sequence reads: CSASRRKLDNEQFF.

V usage is TRBV5-5 and J usage is TRBJ2-2; TCRdb's D gene call, TRBD1, goes unchecked for lack of DNA. The germline gives CDR1 SGHKS, CDR2 YYEKEE (reference sequence). This CDR3 is built from 15 residues. CDR3 amino acids: CASSLGTGMVGELFF.

The chain links TRBV7-2 to TRBJ1-1; TCRdb's D gene call, TRBD1, goes unchecked for lack of DNA. Germline V gene data show CDR1 as SGHTA and CDR2 as FQGNSA. The CDR3 extends over 14 amino acids. The CDR3 sequence: CASSLGLGGTEAFF.